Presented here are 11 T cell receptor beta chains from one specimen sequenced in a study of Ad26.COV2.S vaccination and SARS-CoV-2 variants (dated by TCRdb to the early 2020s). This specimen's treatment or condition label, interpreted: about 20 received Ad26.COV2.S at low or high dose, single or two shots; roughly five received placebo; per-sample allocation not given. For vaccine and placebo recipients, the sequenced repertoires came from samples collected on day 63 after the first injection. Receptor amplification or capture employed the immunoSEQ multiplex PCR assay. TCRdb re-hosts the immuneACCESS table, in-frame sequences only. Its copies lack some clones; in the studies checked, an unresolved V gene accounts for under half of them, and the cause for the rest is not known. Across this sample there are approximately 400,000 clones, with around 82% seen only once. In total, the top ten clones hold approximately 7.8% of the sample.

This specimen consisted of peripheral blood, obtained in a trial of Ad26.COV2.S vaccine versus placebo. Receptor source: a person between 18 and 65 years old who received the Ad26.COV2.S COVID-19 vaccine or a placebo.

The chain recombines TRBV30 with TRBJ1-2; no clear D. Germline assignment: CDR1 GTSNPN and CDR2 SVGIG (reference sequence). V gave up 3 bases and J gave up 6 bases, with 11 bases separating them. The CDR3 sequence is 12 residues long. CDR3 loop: CAWRASRNGYTF. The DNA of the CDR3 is TGTGCCTGGAGGGCCAGTCGGAATGGCTACACCTTC.

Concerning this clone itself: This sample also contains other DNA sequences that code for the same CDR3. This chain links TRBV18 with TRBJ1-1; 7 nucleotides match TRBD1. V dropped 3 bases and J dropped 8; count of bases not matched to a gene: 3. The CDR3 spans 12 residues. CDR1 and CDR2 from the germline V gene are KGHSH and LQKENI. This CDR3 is CASSPRQGEAFF. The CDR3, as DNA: TGTGCCAGCTCACCCCGACAGGGAGAAGCTTTCTTT.

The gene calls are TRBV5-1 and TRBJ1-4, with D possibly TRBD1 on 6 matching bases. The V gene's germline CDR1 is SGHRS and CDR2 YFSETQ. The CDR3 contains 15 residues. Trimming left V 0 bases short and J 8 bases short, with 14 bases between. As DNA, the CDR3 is TGCGCCAGCAGCTTGGGGGGCAGGGGCGACGAAAAACTGTTTTTT. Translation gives CASSLGGRGDEKLFF.

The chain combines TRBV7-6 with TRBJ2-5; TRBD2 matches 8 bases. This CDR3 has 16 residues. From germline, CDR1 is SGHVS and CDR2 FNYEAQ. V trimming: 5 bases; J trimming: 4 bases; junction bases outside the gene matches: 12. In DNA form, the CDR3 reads TGTGCCAGCAGCACTGAGAGCGGGAGCGGCGGAGAGACCCAGTACTTC. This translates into CASSTESGSGGETQYF. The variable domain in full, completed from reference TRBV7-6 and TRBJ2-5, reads GAGVSQSPRYKVTKRGQDVALRCDPISGHVSLYWYRQALGQGPEFLTYFNYEAQQDKSGLPNDRFSAERPEGSISTLTIQRTEQRDSAMYRCASSTESGSGGETQYFGPGTRLLVL.

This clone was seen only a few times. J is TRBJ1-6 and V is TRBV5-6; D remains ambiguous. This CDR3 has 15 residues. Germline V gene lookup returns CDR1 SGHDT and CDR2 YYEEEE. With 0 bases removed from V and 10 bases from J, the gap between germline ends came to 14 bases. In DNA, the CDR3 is TGTGCCAGCAGCTTGGTTGCAGGCTCGGGATCACCCCTCCACTTT. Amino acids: CASSLVAGSGSPLHF.

The CDR3 protein is CASGPRLVTDTQYF. The CDR3 bases are TGCGCCAGCGGCCCACGACTAGTTACAGATACGCAGTATTTT. This chain uses TRBV4-3 with TRBJ2-3, with D perhaps TRBD2 (6 bases). This CDR3 has 14 amino acids. Germline assignment: CDR1 LGHNA and CDR2 YSLEER. Trimming removed 8 bases at V and 3 bases at J, with 15 bases between.

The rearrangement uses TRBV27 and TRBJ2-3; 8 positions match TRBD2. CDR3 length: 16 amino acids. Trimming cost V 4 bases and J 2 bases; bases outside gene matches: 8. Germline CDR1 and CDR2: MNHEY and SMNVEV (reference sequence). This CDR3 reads CASSSNTREATDTQYF. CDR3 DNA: TGTGCCAGCAGTTCCAATACGCGGGAGGCCACAGATACGCAGTATTTT.

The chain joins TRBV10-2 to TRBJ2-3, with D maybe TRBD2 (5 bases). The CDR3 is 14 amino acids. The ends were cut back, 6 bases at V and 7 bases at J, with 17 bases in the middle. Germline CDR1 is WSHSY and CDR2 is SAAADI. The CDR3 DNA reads TGCGCCAGCAGAGACGGAATCCGGGGTCATACGCAGTATTTT. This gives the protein CASRDGIRGHTQYF.

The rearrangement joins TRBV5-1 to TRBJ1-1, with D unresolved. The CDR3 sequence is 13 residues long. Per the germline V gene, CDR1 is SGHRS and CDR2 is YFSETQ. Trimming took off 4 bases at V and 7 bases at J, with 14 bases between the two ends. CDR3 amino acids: CASSLAPGNEAFF. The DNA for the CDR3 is TGCGCCAGCAGCCTCGCCCCCGGGAATGAAGCTTTCTTT.

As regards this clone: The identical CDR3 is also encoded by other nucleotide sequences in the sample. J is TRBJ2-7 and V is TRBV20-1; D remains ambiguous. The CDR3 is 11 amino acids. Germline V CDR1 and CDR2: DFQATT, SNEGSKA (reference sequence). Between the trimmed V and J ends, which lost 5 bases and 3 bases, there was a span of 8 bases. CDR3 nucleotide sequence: TGCAGTGCTCAGGACGGCTACGAGCAGTACTTC. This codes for CSAQDGYEQYF.

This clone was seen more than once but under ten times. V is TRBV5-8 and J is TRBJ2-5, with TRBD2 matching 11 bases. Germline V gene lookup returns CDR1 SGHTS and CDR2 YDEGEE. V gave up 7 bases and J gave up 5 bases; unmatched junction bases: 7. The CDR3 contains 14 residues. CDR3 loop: CASRLAGGRETQYF. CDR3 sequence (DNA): TGTGCCAGCCGGCTAGCGGGGGGACGGGAGACCCAGTACTTC.